What follows are 28 T cell receptor beta chains derived from one specimen sequenced in a study of CD8 T cells in ankylosing spondylitis. TCRdb itself ran the 5' RACE reads through MiXCR, one entry per CDR3 protein. Of 200,000 to 250,000 distinct CDR3 sequences in the sample, about a quarter were seen once. Sequencing used blood, either unsorted or a sorted T cell fraction (not recorded which). The source is a male donor with ankylosing spondylitis or in good health (not recorded which).

V and J are TRBV10-3 and TRBJ2-7; D not resolved. Deletions cut 5 bases from V and 6 bases from J, with 14 bases between. CDR3 length: 13 residues. Per the germline V gene, CDR1 is ENHRY and CDR2 is SYGVKD. The CDR3 region is CAISSSNLGEQYF. In DNA, the CDR3 is TGTGCCATCAGTTCCTCCAACCTAGGCGAGCAGTACTTC.

The chain uses TRBV12-3 or TRBV12-4 and TRBJ2-2; perhaps D is TRBD1 or TRBD2 (6 bases each). The CDR3 runs 15 residues. V was pared by 5 bases and J by 7 bases, with 17 bases between. This CDR3 reads CASSPTKGGFGELFF. Written as DNA, the CDR3 is TGTGCCAGCAGTCCGACCAAGGGGGGATTCGGGGAGCTGTTTTTT.

The count of this clonotype is one. The V gene is TRBV7-2, the J gene TRBJ2-2, with 10 nucleotides matching TRBD2. Germline CDR1 and CDR2: SGHTA and FQGNSA. The CDR3 extends over 17 amino acids. The ends lost 4 bases at V and 3 bases at J; junction bases unmatched: 8. In DNA form, the CDR3 reads TGTGCCAGCAGCTCCATCTGGACTAGCGGTTACACCGGGGAGCTGTTTTTT. This sequence encodes CASSSIWTSGYTGELFF. The whole variable domain, filled in from reference TRBV7-2 and TRBJ2-2, reads GAGVSQSPSNKVTEKGKDVELRCDPISGHTALYWYRQSLGQGLEFLIYFQGNSAPDKSGLPSDRFSAERTGGSVSTLTIQRTQQEDSAVYLCASSSIWTSGYTGELFFGEGSRLTVL.

A few counts support this clonotype. The chain couples TRBV29-1 to TRBJ2-1; D remains unclear. This CDR3 has 14 amino acids. The germline V and J ends were trimmed by 7 bases and 7 bases, with 20 bases remaining between them. Germline V gives CDR1 SQVTM, CDR2 ANQGSEA. Written as DNA, the CDR3 is TGCAGCGCCCGTCCGAGGATTGGATCGAATGAGCAGTTCTTC. Its protein is CSARPRIGSNEQFF.

This clonotype was seen many times. The rearrangement links TRBV6-1 to TRBJ2-3, with 7 positions matching TRBD1. Germline CDR1 is MNHNS and CDR2 is SASEGT. The CDR3 spans 14 residues. The junction had 11 bases not matched to a gene; V was cut back by 9 bases and J by 5 bases. CDR3: CASAKYTGEDTQYF. The CDR3 nucleotides are TGTGCCAGTGCGAAGTATACAGGGGAAGATACGCAGTATTTT.

The CDR3 DNA follows: TGTGCCAGCAGCTTTAGCGGGGTGATGAACACTGAAGCTTTCTTT. Its protein is CASSFSGVMNTEAFF. V and J are TRBV5-5 and TRBJ1-1; D unresolved. The CDR3 contains 15 residues. The germline CDR1 and CDR2 sequences are SGHKS and YYEKEE (reference sequence). V lost 2 bases and J 0 bases, leaving 11 bases between the germline ends.

This clonotype came up once. The chain has TRBV20-1 and TRBJ1-6; no clear D. The CDR3 sequence is 14 residues long. The germline V gene encodes CDR1 DFQATT and CDR2 SNEGSKA (reference sequence). Trimming removed 0 bases from V and 10 bases from J, with 13 bases in between. The CDR3, as DNA: TGCAGTGCTAGAGACCCTAGGACCGGCTCACCCCTCCACTTT. Amino acids: CSARDPRTGSPLHF.

This clonotype was counted ten times or more. This chain connects TRBV6-1 to TRBJ2-5; 10 positions agree with TRBD2. The germline V gene has CDR1 MNHNS and CDR2 SASEGT. V lost 6 bases to trimming and J lost 3 bases; unmatched junction nucleotides: 4. The CDR3 has 14 residues. The CDR3 nucleotides read TGTGCCAGCAGACTAGGACTAGCGGAAGAGACCCAGTACTTC. It yields the protein CASRLGLAEETQYF.

This clonotype turned up a few times. The chain joins TRBV10-3 to TRBJ2-6; the match to TRBD2 covers 12 bases. With 2 bases clipped from V and 3 bases from J, the junction kept 5 bases outside the gene matches. This CDR3 region has 18 residues. Germline assignment: CDR1 ENHRY and CDR2 SYGVKD. The CDR3 DNA is TGTGCCATCAGTGAGACTAGCGGGAGGATTAATGGGGCCAACGTCCTGACTTTC. Translating gives CAISETSGRINGANVLTF.

J is TRBJ1-1 and V is TRBV12-3 or TRBV12-4; TRBD1 matches at 9 bases. This CDR3 is built from 13 residues. The ends lost 8 bases at V and 1 base at J; junction bases unmatched: 2. Here the CDR3 DNA reads TGTGCCAGCGGGGGACAGGGGAACACTGAAGCTTTCTTT. It is translated as CASGGQGNTEAFF.

The gene calls are TRBV20-1 and TRBJ2-3; TRBD2 matches 9 bases. Germline values: CDR1 DFQATT, CDR2 SNEGSKA (reference sequence). V trimming: 0 bases; J trimming: 6 bases; junction bases outside the gene matches: 10. The CDR3 extends over 16 amino acids. This CDR3 reads CSAREAYAGGGDTQYF. CDR3 bases: TGCAGTGCTAGAGAGGCTTATGCGGGAGGGGGGGATACGCAGTATTTT.

In this sample, this clonotype turned up many times. The chain is built from TRBV4-2 and TRBJ2-1; 10 positions match TRBD2. This CDR3 region has 17 residues. Per germline, CDR1 LGHNA and CDR2 YNFKEQ. Unmatched junction bases numbered 10, after V lost 0 bases and J lost 8 bases. The CDR3 DNA sequence: TGTGCCAGCAGCCAAGATAATCCTAGCGGGAGAGAAGATGAGCAGTTCTTC. Its protein product is CASSQDNPSGREDEQFF.

The rearrangement uses TRBV20-1 and TRBJ2-3; 7 bases align to TRBD1. After removal of 6 bases from V and 0 bases from J, the junction contained 12 bases not matched to a gene. CDR3 length equals 16 residues. Germline V gene lookup returns CDR1 DFQATT and CDR2 SNEGSKA (reference sequence). The CDR3 DNA reads TGCAGTGCCCGACCCCGGGACAGCGGAAGCACAGATACGCAGTATTTT. It is translated as CSARPRDSGSTDTQYF.

In its sample, this clonotype was seen many times. The gene calls are TRBV7-2 and TRBJ2-3; 9 bases are a match to TRBD2. This CDR3 spans 15 amino acids. Germline loops: CDR1 SGHTA, CDR2 FQGNSA. J gave up 1 base and V 4 bases, and 3 bases lay outside the gene matches. CDR3 amino acids: CASSYRTSGTDTQYF. CDR3 DNA sequence: TGTGCCAGCAGCTACCGGACTAGCGGCACAGATACGCAGTATTTT.

This clonotype came up many times. V usage is TRBV20-1 and J usage is TRBJ2-7; TRBD2 matches at 11 bases. V shed 5 bases and J 2 bases; nucleotides not matched to a gene: 2. The germline V gene has CDR1 DFQATT and CDR2 SNEGSKA (reference sequence). This CDR3 region has 13 residues. CDR3 amino acids: CSALLAGAYEQYF. The DNA of the CDR3 is TGCAGTGCTCTACTAGCGGGGGCCTACGAGCAGTACTTC.

This clonotype was seen at least ten times. This rearrangement joins TRBV20-1 to TRBJ2-5; perhaps TRBD1 as D (5 bases). The CDR3 consists of 12 residues. In germline, CDR1 is DFQATT, CDR2 SNEGSKA (reference sequence). Trimming took 6 bases from V and 5 from J, leaving 13 bases between them. CDR3 nucleotides: TGCAGTGCCGGCAGGGTTCTCGAGACCCAGTACTTC. Its protein product is CSAGRVLETQYF.

This clonotype was detected only a few times. The chain has TRBV3-1 and TRBJ2-7; D is ambiguous. Per the germline V gene, CDR1 is LGHDT and CDR2 is YNNKEL (reference sequence). The V end lost 2 bases, the J end lost 5 bases, and 13 bases lay between the germline ends. CDR3 length: 14 residues. CDR3 loop: CASSQLGEKDEQYF. CDR3 nucleotides: TGTGCCAGCAGCCAATTGGGTGAAAAGGACGAGCAGTACTTC.

The chain uses TRBV6-5 and TRBJ2-4; TRBD2 aligns across 12 bases. The CDR3 loop spans 15 amino acids. Germline CDR1 is MNHEY and CDR2 is SVGAGI. J was trimmed by 8 bases and V by 0 bases; bases with no gene match: 2. For the CDR3, the DNA is TGTGCCAGCAGTTACTCCCTAGCGGGAGGGGACATTCAGTACTTC. This gives the protein CASSYSLAGGDIQYF.

This clonotype was seen a few times. In DNA, the CDR3 is TGTGCCAGCAAGGGACTAGCGGGAGACACCGGGGAGCTGTTTTTT. Its translation: CASKGLAGDTGELFF. The chain has TRBV2 and TRBJ2-2, with TRBD2 identical over 14 bases. Losses at the gene ends were 7 bases for V and 3 bases for J; bases not matched to a gene: 1. CDR1 and CDR2 from the germline V gene are SNHLY and FYNNEI. There are 15 residues in the CDR3.

As to this clonotype: The junction differs from germline at one of its ends, possibly a read error. The V call is TRBV12-3 or TRBV12-4, the J call TRBJ2-3; 7 positions match TRBD2. The CDR3 runs 18 residues. CDR3 coding DNA: TGTACCAGCAGTTTAGGAACCCTAGCGGCGGGAAGTCCAGATACGCAGTATTTT. Its protein is CTSSLGTLAAGSPDTQYF.

This clonotype was seen more than once but under ten times. The CDR3 DNA is TGTGCCAGCAGTTCCCGTGACAGGGCTCAGCCCCAGCATTTT. Amino acid sequence: CASSSRDRAQPQHF. The chain carries TRBV6-5 and TRBJ1-5; 7 bases match TRBD1. Germline V gene lookup returns CDR1 MNHEY and CDR2 SVGAGI. Unmatched junction bases numbered 6, after V lost 4 bases and J lost 6 bases. CDR3 size: 14 residues.

The chain recombines TRBV11-2 with TRBJ1-1; possibly TRBD1 for D (5 bases). CDR1 is SGHAT, CDR2 FQNNGV, per germline. The ends were cut back, 5 bases at V and 5 bases at J, with 18 bases in the middle. The CDR3 is made up of 15 amino acids. The CDR3 nucleotides read TGTGCCAGCAGCCAGCAAACAGGCCCCTATACTGAAGCTTTCTTT. Its protein product is CASSQQTGPYTEAFF.

This clonotype was found once. One junction end does not reproduce the germline sequence, and a read error may be involved. The CDR3 protein is CATRDGQGTQYF. Here the CDR3 DNA reads TGTGCCACCAGGGACGGACAAGGGACCCAGTACTTC. The chain carries TRBV12-3 or TRBV12-4 and TRBJ2-5; the D call may be TRBD1 or TRBD2 (5 bases each). The CDR3 totals 12 residues.

CDR3 sequence (DNA): TGTGCCAGCAGCCTGGTCAGTGCGGGAGAGCACGATGAGCAGTTCTTC. Translating it yields CASSLVSAGEHDEQFF. V gene TRBV6-1 combines with J gene TRBJ2-1; 7 positions agree with TRBD2. The germline gives CDR1 MNHNS, CDR2 SASEGT. The CDR3 runs to 16 residues. V trimming: 6 bases; J trimming: 8 bases; junction bases outside the gene matches: 16.

This clonotype was recorded a few times. V usage is TRBV5-5 and J usage is TRBJ2-7; D gene ambiguous. Germline V CDR1 and CDR2: SGHKS, YYEKEE (reference sequence). The ends were cut back, 4 bases at V and 0 bases at J, with 14 bases in the middle. The CDR3 has 15 amino acids. The CDR3 reads CASSGLNSFSYEQYF. DNA of the CDR3: TGTGCCAGCAGCGGCTTGAACAGCTTCTCCTACGAGCAGTACTTC.

This clonotype turned up a few times. This sequence joins TRBV20-1 and TRBJ2-1; 7 bases agree with TRBD1. The CDR3 sequence is 14 residues long. Germline CDR1 is DFQATT and CDR2 is SNEGSKA (reference sequence). Trimming cost V 5 bases and J 4 bases; bases outside gene matches: 8. The CDR3 spells CSASGTEAYNEQFF. CDR3 bases: TGCAGTGCTTCGGGGACAGAGGCTTACAATGAGCAGTTCTTC.

V and J are TRBV29-1 and TRBJ2-1; weak D call: TRBD2 (7 bases). Germline values: CDR1 SQVTM, CDR2 ANQGSEA. There are 13 residues in the CDR3. V was clipped by 4 bases and J by 7 bases, with 14 bases between them. CDR3: CSVGRGGLNEQFF. The CDR3 region has the DNA TGCAGCGTTGGTCGCGGGGGCCTGAATGAGCAGTTCTTC.

This clonotype turned up a few times. The genes are TRBV20-1 and TRBJ2-1; 8 positions match TRBD2. This CDR3 comprises 15 residues. Germline values: CDR1 DFQATT, CDR2 SNEGSKA (reference sequence). V dropped 7 bases and J dropped 4; count of bases not matched to a gene: 12. CDR3 nucleotides: TGCAGTGGCGCCCGGGTCACTAGCGGTTACAATGAGCAGTTCTTC. Its translation: CSGARVTSGYNEQFF.